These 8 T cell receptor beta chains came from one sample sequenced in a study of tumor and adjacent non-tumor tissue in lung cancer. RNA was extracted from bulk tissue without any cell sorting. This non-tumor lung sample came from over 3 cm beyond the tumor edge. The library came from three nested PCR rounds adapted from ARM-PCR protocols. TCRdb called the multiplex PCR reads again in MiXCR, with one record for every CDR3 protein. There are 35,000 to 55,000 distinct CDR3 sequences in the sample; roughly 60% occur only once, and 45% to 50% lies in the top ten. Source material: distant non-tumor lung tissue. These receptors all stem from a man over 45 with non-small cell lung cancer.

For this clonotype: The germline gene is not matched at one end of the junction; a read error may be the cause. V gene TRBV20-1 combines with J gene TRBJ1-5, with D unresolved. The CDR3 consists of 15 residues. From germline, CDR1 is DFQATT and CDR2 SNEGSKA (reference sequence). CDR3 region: CSASLMGSSNQPHHF. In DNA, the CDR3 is TGCAGTGCTAGCCTTATGGGGAGTAGCAATCAGCCCCATCATTTT.

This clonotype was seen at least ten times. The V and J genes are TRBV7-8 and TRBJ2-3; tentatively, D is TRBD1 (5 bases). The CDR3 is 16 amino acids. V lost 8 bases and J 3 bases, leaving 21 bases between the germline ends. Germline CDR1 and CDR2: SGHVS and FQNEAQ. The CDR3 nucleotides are TGTGCCAGCCGCGTCCCAGGGCCGCTTGGGACAGATACGCAGTATTTT. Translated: CASRVPGPLGTDTQYF.

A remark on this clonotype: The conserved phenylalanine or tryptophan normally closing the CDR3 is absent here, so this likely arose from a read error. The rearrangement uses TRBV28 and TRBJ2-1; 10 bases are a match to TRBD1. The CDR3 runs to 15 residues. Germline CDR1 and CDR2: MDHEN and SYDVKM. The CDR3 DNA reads TGTGTCAGCAGCTCCGGGACAGGGGCAGGTAATGAGCAGTTCATC. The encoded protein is CVSSSGTGAGNEQFI.

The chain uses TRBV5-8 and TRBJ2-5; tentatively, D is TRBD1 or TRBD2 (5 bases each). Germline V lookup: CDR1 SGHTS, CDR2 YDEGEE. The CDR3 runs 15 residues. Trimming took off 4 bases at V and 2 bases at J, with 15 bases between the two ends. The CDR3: CASSLGRETQETQYF. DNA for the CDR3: TGTGCCAGCAGCCTGGGCAGGGAGACACAAGAGACCCAGTACTTC.

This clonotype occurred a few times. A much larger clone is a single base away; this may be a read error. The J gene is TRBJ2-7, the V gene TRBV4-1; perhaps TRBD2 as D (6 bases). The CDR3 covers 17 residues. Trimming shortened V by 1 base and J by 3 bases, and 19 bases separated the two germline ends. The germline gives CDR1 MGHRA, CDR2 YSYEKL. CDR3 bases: TGCGCCAGCAGCCAAGGGGATAGAGTAGTGGGGGGCTACGAGCAGTACTTC. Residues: CASSQGDRVVGGYEQYF.

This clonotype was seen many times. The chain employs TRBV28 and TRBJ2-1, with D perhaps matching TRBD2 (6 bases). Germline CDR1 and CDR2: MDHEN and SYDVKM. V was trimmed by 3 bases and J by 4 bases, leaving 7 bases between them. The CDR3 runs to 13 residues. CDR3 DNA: TGTGCCAGCAGTTTGGCGGGGTACAATGAGCAGTTCTTC. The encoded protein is CASSLAGYNEQFF.

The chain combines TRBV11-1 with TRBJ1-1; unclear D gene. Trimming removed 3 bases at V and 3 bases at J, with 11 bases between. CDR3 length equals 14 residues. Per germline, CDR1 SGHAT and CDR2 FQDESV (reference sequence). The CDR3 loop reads CASSFPIGYTEAFF. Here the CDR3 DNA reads TGTGCCAGCAGCTTCCCAATAGGGTACACTGAAGCTTTCTTT.

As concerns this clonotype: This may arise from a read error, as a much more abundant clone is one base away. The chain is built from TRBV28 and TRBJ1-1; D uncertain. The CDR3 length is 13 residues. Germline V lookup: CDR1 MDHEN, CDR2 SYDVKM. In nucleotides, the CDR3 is TGTGCCAACAGTCGAAATAGGAACACTGAAGCTTTCTTT. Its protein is CANSRNRNTEAFF.